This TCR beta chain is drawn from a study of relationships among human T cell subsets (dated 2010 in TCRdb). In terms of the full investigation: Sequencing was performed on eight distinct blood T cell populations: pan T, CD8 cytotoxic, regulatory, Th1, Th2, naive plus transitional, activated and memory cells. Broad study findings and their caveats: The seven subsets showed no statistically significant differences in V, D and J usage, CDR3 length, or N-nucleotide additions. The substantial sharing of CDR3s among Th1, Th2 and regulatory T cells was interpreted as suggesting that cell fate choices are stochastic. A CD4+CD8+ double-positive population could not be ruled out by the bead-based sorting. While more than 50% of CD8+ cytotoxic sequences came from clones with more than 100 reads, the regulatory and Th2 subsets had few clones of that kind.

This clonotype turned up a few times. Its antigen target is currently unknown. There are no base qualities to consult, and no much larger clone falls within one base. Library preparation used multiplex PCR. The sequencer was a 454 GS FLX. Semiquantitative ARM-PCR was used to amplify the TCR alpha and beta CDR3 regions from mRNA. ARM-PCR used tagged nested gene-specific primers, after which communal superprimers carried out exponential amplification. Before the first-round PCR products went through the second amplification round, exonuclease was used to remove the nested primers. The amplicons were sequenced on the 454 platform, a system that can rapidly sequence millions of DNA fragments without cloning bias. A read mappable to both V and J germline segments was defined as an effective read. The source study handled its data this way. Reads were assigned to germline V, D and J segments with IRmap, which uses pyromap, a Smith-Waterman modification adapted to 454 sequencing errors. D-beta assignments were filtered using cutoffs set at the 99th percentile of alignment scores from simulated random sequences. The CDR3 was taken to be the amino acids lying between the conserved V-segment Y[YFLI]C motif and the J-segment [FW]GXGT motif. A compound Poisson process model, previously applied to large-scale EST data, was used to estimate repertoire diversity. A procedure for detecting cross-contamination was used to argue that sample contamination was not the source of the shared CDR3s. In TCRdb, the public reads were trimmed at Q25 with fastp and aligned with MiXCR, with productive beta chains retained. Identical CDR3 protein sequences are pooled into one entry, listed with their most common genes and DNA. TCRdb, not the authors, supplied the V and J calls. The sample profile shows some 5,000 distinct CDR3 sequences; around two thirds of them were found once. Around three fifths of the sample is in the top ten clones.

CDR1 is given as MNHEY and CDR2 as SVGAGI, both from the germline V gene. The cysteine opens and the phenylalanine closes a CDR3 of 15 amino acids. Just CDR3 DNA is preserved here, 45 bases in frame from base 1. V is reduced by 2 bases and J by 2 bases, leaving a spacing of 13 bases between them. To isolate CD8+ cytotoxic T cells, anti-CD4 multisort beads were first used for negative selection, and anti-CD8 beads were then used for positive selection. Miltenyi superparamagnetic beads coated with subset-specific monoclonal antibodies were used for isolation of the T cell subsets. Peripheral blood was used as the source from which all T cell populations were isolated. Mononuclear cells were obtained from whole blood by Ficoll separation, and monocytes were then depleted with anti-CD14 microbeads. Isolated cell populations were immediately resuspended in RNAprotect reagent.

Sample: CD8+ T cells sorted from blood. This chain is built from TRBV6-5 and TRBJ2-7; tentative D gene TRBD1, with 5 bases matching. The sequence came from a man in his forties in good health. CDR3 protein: CASSYDKGSAYEQYF. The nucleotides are TGTGCCAGCAGTTACGATAAGGGGTCCGCCTACGAGCAGTACTTC.